This T cell receptor beta chain comes out of a study of blood T cell repertoires in COVID-19 (dated by TCRdb to 2018 to 2021). Regarding the study in general: Samples from collaborators originated in the United States, Italy and Spain and spanned both the acute and convalescent phases of COVID-19. The prospective study material was composed of cDNA or gDNA derived from T cells, B-cell-depleted T cells, or PBMCs. The dataset comprised deeply sampled blood TCRbeta repertoires from subjects exposed to, actively infected with, or recovered from COVID-19. The repertoires were released in a freely available public database meant as a resource for research on the immune response to SARS-CoV-2. Samples were obtained from the ongoing ImmuneRACE study (first 160 participants) and from 950 to 1,500 subjects provided by 6 global collaborators. Nearly every sample came with metadata listing a de-identified subject ID, COVID-19 status, age in years and sex. HLA class I and class II types, where available, came from metadata supplied by the sample provider rather than from assay-based typing. Study-wide findings and limitations: The quantity of clinical and demographic metadata differed by source and by participant and was supplied without curation.

The immunoSEQ Assay, a bias-controlled multiplex PCR, was used to amplify TCRbeta CDR3 regions from genomic DNA. Per the original workflow: Nucleated cell counts per sample were estimated from amplification of reference gene primers within the assay. To quantify the absolute abundance of each unique TCRbeta CDR3 rearrangement, sequence reads were collapsed and filtered. For each sample, productive Simpson clonality was calculated by taking the square root of Simpson's diversity index across productive rearrangements. Here the immuneACCESS table is served through TCRdb, limited to in-frame sequences with V and J called. Missing clones are a known gap in these copies; in checked studies unresolved V genes cover under half, and the rest lacks a known reason. The DNA was the basis for D and trimming; V, J and clone size are from that table. This sample is represented by tens of thousands of clones; roughly 83% of them were singletons. The ten largest clones capture approximately 23% of the sample.

This clone was detected only a few times. No cognate antigen has been identified for it. The sample holds no much larger clone one base away, and base qualities are not on file. Trimming at the junction amounts to 1 base on V and 4 bases on J, and the germline ends lie 8 bases apart. From the cysteine up to the phenylalanine, the CDR3 has a length of 14 residues. The retained sequence is limited to the CDR3, 42 bases, with the frame set at the first base. The germline V gene encodes CDR1 MNHNS and CDR2 SASEGT. Whole blood was collected in K2EDTA tubes by collaborating institutions according to the institutions' own protocols. Collaborator samples were shipped for TCRbeta analysis as frozen whole blood, isolated PBMCs, or DNA extracted from either sample type.

The sequenced material came from peripheral blood. Here the chain combines TRBV6-1 and TRBJ1-5; the D gene cannot be resolved reliably. The source is a woman older than 75 with acute or convalescent COVID-19. The CDR3 in this case is CASSEGTPNQPQHF. The DNA reads as follows: TGTGCCAGCAGTGAAGGGACTCCAAATCAGCCCCAGCATTTT.